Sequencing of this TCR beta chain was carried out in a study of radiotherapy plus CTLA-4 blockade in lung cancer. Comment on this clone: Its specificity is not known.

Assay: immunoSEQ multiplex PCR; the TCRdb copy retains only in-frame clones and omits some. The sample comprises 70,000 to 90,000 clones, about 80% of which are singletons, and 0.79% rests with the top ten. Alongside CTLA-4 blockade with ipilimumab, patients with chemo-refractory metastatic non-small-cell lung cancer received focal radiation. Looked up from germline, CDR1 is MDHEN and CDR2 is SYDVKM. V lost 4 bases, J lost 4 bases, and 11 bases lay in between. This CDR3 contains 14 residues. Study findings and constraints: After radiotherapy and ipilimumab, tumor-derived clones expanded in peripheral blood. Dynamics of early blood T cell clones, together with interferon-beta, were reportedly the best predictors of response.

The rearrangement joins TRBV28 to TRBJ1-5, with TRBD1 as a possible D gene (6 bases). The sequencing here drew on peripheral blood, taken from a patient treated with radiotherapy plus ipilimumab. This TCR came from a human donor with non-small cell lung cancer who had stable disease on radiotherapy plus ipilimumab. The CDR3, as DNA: TGTGCCAGCAGTTATGGACAGTGGAATCAGCCCCAGCATTTT. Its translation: CASSYGQWNQPQHF. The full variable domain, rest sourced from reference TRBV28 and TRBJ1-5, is DVKVTQSSRYLVKRTGEKVFLECVQDMDHENMFWYRQDPGLGLRLIYFSYDVKMKEKGDIPEGYSVSREKKERFSLILESASTNQTSMYLCASSYGQWNQPQHFGDGTRLSIL.